The 16 T cell receptor beta chains given below trace back to one sample, sequenced in a study of shared clonotypes between healthy human individuals (dated by TCRdb to 2020 to 2021). The library was produced with the immunoSEQ multiplex PCR assay. Here the immuneACCESS table is served through TCRdb, limited to in-frame sequences with V and J called. Missing clones are a known gap in these copies; in checked studies unresolved V genes cover under half, and the rest lacks a known reason. The sample table shows about 2.2 million clones, and roughly 95% are seen once. Roughly 1.7% of the sample is taken by the ten largest. CD8 naive samples were obtained by positive selection for CCR7 among CD45RO-negative cells, yielding a CD45RA+CCR7+ population from which TemRA cells were excluded. Sequencing used naive CD8+ T cells from PBMCs. The intended sense of this specimen's cell subset or site label: CD45RA+CCR7+. Source of these receptors: a man aged 18 to 30 in good health. Some clones in this sample may be carry-over from other donors' samples.

Turning to this clone: The same CDR3 is also encoded by other DNA sequences in this sample. The gene calls are TRBV27 and TRBJ2-7; 11 bases fit TRBD2. The CDR3 consists of 16 residues. Trimming cost V 3 bases and J 4 bases; bases outside gene matches: 8. The V gene's germline CDR1 is MNHEY and CDR2 SMNVEV (reference sequence). CDR3 coding DNA: TGTGCCAGCAGTTTCATTGGGACTAGCGGAGCTTACGAGCAGTACTTC. This sequence encodes CASSFIGTSGAYEQYF.

V usage is TRBV9 and J usage is TRBJ2-1; unclear D gene. V lost 4 bases and J lost 10, with 12 bases in between. Germline CDR1 is SGDLS and CDR2 is YYNGEE. CDR3 length: 12 residues. CDR3 region: CASSPHRGEQFF. The CDR3 bases are TGTGCCAGCAGCCCCCACAGAGGAGAGCAGTTCTTC.

The chain joins TRBV27 to TRBJ1-1; 10 bases map to TRBD1. This CDR3 is built from 17 residues. Germline CDR1 reads MNHEY; CDR2 reads SMNVEV (reference sequence). J gave up 10 bases and V 5 bases, and 19 bases lay outside the gene matches. The CDR3 loop reads CASSAGDRGIDFDGAFF. The CDR3, as DNA: TGTGCCAGCAGTGCCGGGGACAGGGGTATAGACTTTGATGGAGCTTTCTTT.

The V call is TRBV7-9, the J call TRBJ1-1, with a possible D match to TRBD1 (6 bases). This CDR3 contains 14 residues. Trimming removed 3 bases at V and 7 bases at J, with 15 bases between. The germline CDR1 and CDR2 sequences are SEHNR and FQNEAQ (reference sequence). The DNA of the CDR3 is TGTGCCAGCAGCTTGGCCAGGGGTGCGGTTGAAGCTTTCTTT. Protein: CASSLARGAVEAFF.

The chain links TRBV20-1 to TRBJ2-1; D perhaps matches TRBD1 (5 bases). Per the germline V gene, CDR1 is DFQATT and CDR2 is SNEGSKA (reference sequence). The V gene lost 0 bases and the J gene lost 12 bases, with 9 bases spanning the gap. The CDR3 consists of 11 residues. The CDR3 DNA reads TGCAGTGCTAGAGATTCAGGGTGGCAGTTCTTC. Protein sequence: CSARDSGWQFF.

V is TRBV29-1 and J is TRBJ2-1; 13 nucleotides agree with TRBD2. The CDR3 length is 17 residues. With 7 bases clipped from V and 0 bases from J, the junction kept 9 bases outside the gene matches. The germline V gene has CDR1 SQVTM and CDR2 ANQGSEA. CDR3 in amino acids: CSARGLAGESSYNEQFF. The CDR3 DNA reads TGCAGCGCCCGTGGACTAGCGGGGGAGAGCTCCTACAATGAGCAGTTCTTC.

V is TRBV5-6 and J is TRBJ1-2; possibly TRBD1 for D (6 bases). The CDR3 sequence is 14 residues long. Germline CDR1 is SGHDT and CDR2 is YYEEEE. Trimming left V 0 bases short and J 3 bases short, with 9 bases between. The DNA of the CDR3 is TGTGCCAGCAGCTTGGGGGACACCCACTATGGCTACACCTTC. Residues: CASSLGDTHYGYTF.

The CDR3 protein is CASSLGTTISGANVLTF. Written as DNA, the CDR3 is TGTGCCAGCAGCTTAGGGACAACTATCTCTGGGGCCAACGTCCTGACTTTC. The chain links TRBV7-3 to TRBJ2-6; D is possibly TRBD1 (6 bases). The CDR3 consists of 17 residues. Per the germline V gene, CDR1 is SGHTA and CDR2 is FQGTGA. The V end lost 2 bases, the J end lost 0 bases, and 11 bases lay between the germline ends.

The CDR3, as DNA: TGTGCCAGCAGTACTCTAGCGGGAGGGCGCATTGAGCAGTTCTTC. Translating gives CASSTLAGGRIEQFF. The chain uses TRBV7-9 and TRBJ2-1; TRBD2 matches 12 bases. In germline, CDR1 is SEHNR, CDR2 FQNEAQ (reference sequence). The CDR3 is 15 amino acids. Trimming cost V 6 bases and J 9 bases; bases outside gene matches: 9.

This rearrangement joins TRBV4-1 to TRBJ2-3, with unresolved D. This CDR3 has 15 amino acids. V lost 4 bases, J lost 6 bases, and 17 bases lay in between. Germline assignment: CDR1 MGHRA and CDR2 YSYEKL. The DNA of the CDR3 is TGCGCCAGCAGCCTGGACGGCGTAAATTGGGATACGCAGTATTTT. Translating gives CASSLDGVNWDTQYF.

The chain combines TRBV19 with TRBJ2-1, with a possible D match to TRBD2 (6 bases). Trimming pared 3 bases from V and 3 bases from J, leaving 12 bases between. CDR3 size: 15 residues. Germline CDR1 reads LNHDA; CDR2 reads SQIVND (reference sequence). The CDR3: CASSMEGPVYNEQFF. DNA of the CDR3: TGTGCCAGTAGTATGGAGGGACCGGTCTACAATGAGCAGTTCTTC.

The V gene is TRBV5-6, the J gene TRBJ2-7, with D possibly matching TRBD2 (6 bases). V was clipped by 1 base and J by 1 base, with 12 bases between them. Germline V lookup: CDR1 SGHDT, CDR2 YYEEEE. The CDR3 has 15 residues. In nucleotides, the CDR3 is TGTGCCAGCAGCTTGTTATCAGGGAGGTCCTACGAGCAGTACTTC. The encoded protein is CASSLLSGRSYEQYF.

V usage is TRBV9 and J usage is TRBJ2-1; 10 bases are a match to TRBD2. The CDR3 sequence is 14 residues long. The J segment lost 7 bases and the V segment lost 1 base, leaving 2 bases of the junction unmatched. Germline V gives CDR1 SGDLS, CDR2 YYNGEE. CDR3 sequence (DNA): TGTGCCAGCAGCGTACTAGCGGGGGTGAATGAGCAGTTCTTC. Its translation is CASSVLAGVNEQFF.

This clone has only one observation. V and J are TRBV28 and TRBJ1-5, with 11 bases that match TRBD1. The CDR3 extends over 16 amino acids. V gave up 5 bases and J gave up 6 bases; unmatched junction bases: 9. Germline V gives CDR1 MDHEN, CDR2 SYDVKM. The CDR3 DNA sequence: TGTGCCAGCAGTACCTGGACAGGGGGCGAGGGTCAGCCCCAGCATTTT. Translated: CASSTWTGGEGQPQHF.

The V gene is TRBV19, the J gene TRBJ1-5; D is unresolved. This CDR3 region has 14 residues. V dropped 2 bases and J dropped 3 bases, with 8 bases sitting between them. Germline V CDR1 and CDR2: LNHDA, SQIVND (reference sequence). The CDR3 here is CASSIRPINQPQHF. DNA for the CDR3: TGTGCCAGTAGTATACGACCGATCAATCAGCCCCAGCATTTT.

Concerning this clone itself: This specimen includes other DNA sequences encoding the same CDR3. The gene calls are TRBV7-3 and TRBJ2-1; D ambiguous. V dropped 2 bases and J dropped 10 bases, with 6 bases sitting between them. Germline CDR1 SGHTA, CDR2 FQGTGA. The CDR3 has 11 amino acids. The CDR3 here is CASSLGREQFF. CDR3 nucleotides: TGTGCCAGCAGCTTAGGACGCGAGCAGTTCTTC.